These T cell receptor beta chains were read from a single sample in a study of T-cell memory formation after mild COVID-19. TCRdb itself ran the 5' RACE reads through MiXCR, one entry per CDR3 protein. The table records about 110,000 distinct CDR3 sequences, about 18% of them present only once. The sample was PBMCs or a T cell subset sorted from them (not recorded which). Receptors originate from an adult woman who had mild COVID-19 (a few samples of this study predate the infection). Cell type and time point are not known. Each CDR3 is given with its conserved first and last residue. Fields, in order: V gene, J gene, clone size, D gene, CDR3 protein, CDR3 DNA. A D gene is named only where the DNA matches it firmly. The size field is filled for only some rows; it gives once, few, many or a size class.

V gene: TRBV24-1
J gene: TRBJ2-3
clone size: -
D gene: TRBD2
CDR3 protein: CATSGIGLAGIRDTQYF
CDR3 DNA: TGTGCCACCAGTGGAATCGGGCTAGCGGGAATCAGGGATACGCAGTATTTT

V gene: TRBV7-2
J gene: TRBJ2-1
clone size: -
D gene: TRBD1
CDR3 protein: CASSLVLWTGGEFF
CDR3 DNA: TGTGCCAGCAGCTTAGTCCTATGGACAGGTGGAGAGTTCTTC

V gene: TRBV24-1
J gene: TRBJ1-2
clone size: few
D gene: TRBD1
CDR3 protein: CATSDSQGATHYGYTF
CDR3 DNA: TGTGCCACCAGTGATTCACAGGGGGCGACCCACTATGGCTACACCTTC

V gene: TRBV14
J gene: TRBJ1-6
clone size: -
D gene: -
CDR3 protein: CASSPIPGKSPLHF
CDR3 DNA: TGTGCCAGCAGCCCTATTCCGGGGAAATCACCCCTCCACTTT

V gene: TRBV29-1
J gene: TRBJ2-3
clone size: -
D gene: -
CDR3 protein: CSVEGRTGGVTDTQYF
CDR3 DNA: TGCAGCGTTGAGGGCCGCACAGGGGGGGTCACAGATACGCAGTATTTT

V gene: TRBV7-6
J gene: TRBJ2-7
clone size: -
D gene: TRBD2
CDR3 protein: CASSLSWGLSNEQYF
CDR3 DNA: TGTGCCAGCAGCCTCTCCTGGGGACTATCGAACGAGCAGTACTTC

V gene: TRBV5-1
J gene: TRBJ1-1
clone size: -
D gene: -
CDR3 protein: CASSLVGERAFF
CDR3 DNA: TGCGCCAGCAGCTTAGTGGGGGAAAGAGCTTTCTTT

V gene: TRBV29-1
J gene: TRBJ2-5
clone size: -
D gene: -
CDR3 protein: CSVGDTEFGETQYF
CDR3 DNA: TGCAGCGTGGGGGACACCGAGTTTGGGGAGACCCAGTACTTC

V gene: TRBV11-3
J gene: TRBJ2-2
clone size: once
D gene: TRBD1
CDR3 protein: CASSPKDRVRELFF
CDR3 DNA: TGTGCCAGCAGCCCCAAGGACAGGGTCCGGGAGCTGTTTTTT

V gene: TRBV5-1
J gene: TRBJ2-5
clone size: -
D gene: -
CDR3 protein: CASSLGLYQETQYF
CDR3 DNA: TGCGCCAGCAGCTTGGGACTGTACCAAGAGACCCAGTACTTC

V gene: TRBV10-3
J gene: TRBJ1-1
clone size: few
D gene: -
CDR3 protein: CAPRPMDTEAFF
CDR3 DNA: TGTGCCCCGCGTCCCATGGACACTGAAGCTTTCTTT

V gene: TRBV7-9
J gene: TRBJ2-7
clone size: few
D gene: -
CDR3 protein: CASSPPLGENEQYF
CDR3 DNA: TGTGCCAGCAGCCCCCCGTTGGGGGAAAACGAGCAGTACTTC

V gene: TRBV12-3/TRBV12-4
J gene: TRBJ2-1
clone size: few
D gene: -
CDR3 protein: CASSQTGGNYNEQFF
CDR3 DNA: TGTGCCAGCAGCCAGACTGGGGGAAACTACAATGAGCAGTTCTTC

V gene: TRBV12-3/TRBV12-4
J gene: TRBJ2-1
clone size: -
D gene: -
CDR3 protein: CASSLGGLTHNEQFF
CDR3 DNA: TGTGCCAGCAGTCTGGGGGGCCTAACGCACAATGAGCAGTTCTTC

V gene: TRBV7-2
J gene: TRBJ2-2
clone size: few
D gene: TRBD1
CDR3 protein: CASSSSGQLNTGELFF
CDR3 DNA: TGTGCCAGCAGCTCGTCGGGACAGCTAAACACCGGGGAGCTGTTTTTT

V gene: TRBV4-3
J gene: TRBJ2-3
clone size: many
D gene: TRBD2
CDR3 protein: CASSQLSGTSTDTQYF
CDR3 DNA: TGCGCCAGCAGCCAACTCAGCGGGACTAGCACAGATACGCAGTATTTT

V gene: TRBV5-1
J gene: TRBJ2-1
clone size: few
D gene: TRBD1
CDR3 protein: CASSRGTGESNEQFF
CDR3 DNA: TGCGCCAGCAGCCGGGGGACAGGGGAGAGCAATGAGCAGTTCTTC

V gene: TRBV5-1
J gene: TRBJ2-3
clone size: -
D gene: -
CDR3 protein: CASSFGRYTDTQYF
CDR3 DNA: TGCGCCAGCAGCTTTGGAAGGTACACAGATACGCAGTATTTT

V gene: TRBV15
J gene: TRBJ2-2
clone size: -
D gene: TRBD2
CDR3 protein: CATSTGGGLAANTGELFF
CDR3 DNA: TGTGCCACCAGCACTGGCGGGGGACTAGCGGCGAACACCGGGGAGCTGTTTTTT

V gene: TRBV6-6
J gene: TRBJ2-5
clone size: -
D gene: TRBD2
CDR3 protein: CASSDRTSGRETQYF
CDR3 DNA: TGTGCCAGCAGCGACCGGACTAGCGGGCGAGAGACCCAGTACTTC

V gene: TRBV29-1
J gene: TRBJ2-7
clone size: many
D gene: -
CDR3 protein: CSVVGRGYEQYF
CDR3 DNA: TGCAGCGTTGTAGGACGGGGCTACGAGCAGTACTTC

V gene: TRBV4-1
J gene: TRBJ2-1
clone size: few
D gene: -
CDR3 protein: CASSQEGSSYNEQFF
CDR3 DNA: TGCGCCAGCAGCCAAGAGGGGAGCTCCTACAATGAGCAGTTCTTC

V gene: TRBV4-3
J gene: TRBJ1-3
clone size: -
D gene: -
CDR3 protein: CASSQEQTSGNTIYF
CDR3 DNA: TGCGCCAGCAGCCAAGAACAAACCTCTGGAAACACCATATATTTT